This T cell receptor beta chain is drawn from a study of blood T cell repertoires in COVID-19 (dated by TCRdb to the early 2020s). With regard to the full study: Samples from collaborators originated in the United States, Italy and Spain and spanned both the acute and convalescent phases of COVID-19. The sample metadata nearly always contained a de-identified subject ID, COVID-19 status, age in years and sex. The samples were drawn from two sources: the first 160 participants of the ongoing ImmuneRACE study, and some 1,300 subjects contributed by 6 global collaborators. A freely available public database, intended as a resource for researchers studying the immune response to SARS-CoV-2, is where the repertoires were released. The dataset comprised deeply sampled blood TCRbeta repertoires from subjects exposed to, actively infected with, or recovered from COVID-19. The prospective study material was composed of cDNA or gDNA derived from T cells, B-cell-depleted T cells, or PBMCs. Where HLA class I and class II types were available, the types were taken from metadata supplied by the sample provider, not from assay-based typing.

What the authors observed across the whole study: How much clinical and demographic metadata was included differed by source and by participant, and the metadata was provided uncurated.

The collaborating institutions used their own protocols to collect whole blood in K2EDTA tubes. For TCRbeta analysis, collaborators shipped samples in one of three forms: frozen whole blood, isolated PBMCs, or DNA extracted from either of those sample types. Counted from cysteine to phenylalanine, this CDR3 has 16 amino acids. The only DNA kept is the CDR3, 48 bases in frame from the first base. V is pruned by 7 bases and J by 0 bases, leaving 12 bases of the junction without a gene match. In the germline V gene, CDR1 corresponds to SGHVS and CDR2 to FQNEAQ. For this clone: The target of this receptor is not known. Qualities for individual bases were not recorded, and no much larger clone is one base off.

The immunoSEQ Assay, a bias-controlled multiplex PCR, was used to amplify TCRbeta CDR3 regions from genomic DNA. From the authors' description of their analysis: The number of nucleated cells in each sample was estimated from the amplification of reference gene primers within the assay. To quantify the absolute abundance of each unique TCRbeta CDR3 rearrangement, sequence reads were collapsed and filtered. For each sample, productive Simpson clonality was calculated as the square root of Simpson's diversity index over productive rearrangements. TCRdb provides this immuneACCESS table in a form limited to in-frame rearrangements. Some clones are lacking; in checked studies, under half of them reflect an unresolved V gene, and why the rest are absent is not known. That table gives V, J and clone size, and the DNA gave D and trimming. The sample data list 250,000 or so clones, and less than 90% of these were observed just once. Clones ranked in the top ten supply under 2.5% of the sample.

The source material was peripheral blood. The receptor was derived from a man aged 25 to 40 with active or convalescent COVID-19. The chain is assembled from TRBV7-8 and TRBJ2-7; TRBD1 aligns with 7 central bases. The CDR3 reads CASNGEAGTDSYEQYF. The DNA sequence reads TGTGCCAGCAACGGCGAAGCCGGGACAGACTCCTACGAGCAGTACTTC.